The 23 T cell receptor beta chains presented below share a single source sample, sequenced in a study of post-analysis software for immune sequencing data (dated by TCRdb to about 2015). What the study reported, not specific to this receptor: Significantly higher frequencies in patients than in controls were found for a few TRBV segments, including TRBV5-6, TRBV5-1 and TRBV20-1.

Library generation was performed with PCR. Sequencing instrument: Illumina HiSeq 2500. To reduce PCR and sequencing biases, unique molecular identifiers were built into the TCR beta cDNA libraries. TCRdb reprocessed the public reads (quality trimming at Q25 with fastp, clone calling with MiXCR) and kept in-frame beta chains. Each record represents a unique CDR3 protein, reported with the most common genes and DNA among its rows. The sample profile shows a few hundred thousand distinct CDR3 sequences; over 30% of them were found once. The ten biggest clones cover roughly 8.2% of the sample. The antigens for these receptors are not known. The material sequenced was blood. The receptors stem from a girl aged 2-10 years with multiple sclerosis.

A note on this clonotype: The germline gene is not matched at one end of the junction; a read error may be the cause. This rearrangement joins TRBV29-1 to TRBJ2-4; 7 bases map to TRBD1. Matching the DNA end better, TRBJ2-7 makes the J call doubtful. CDR3 size: 14 residues. Per the germline V gene, CDR1 is SQVTM and CDR2 is ANQGSEA. In DNA, the CDR3 is TGCAGCGCTGAAGACAGGGTGTACCCTTACGAGCAGTACTTC. Its translation: CSAEDRVYPYEQYF.

The V call is TRBV10-3, the J call TRBJ2-3; 10 bases are shared with TRBD1. V gave up 10 bases and J gave up 0 bases; unmatched junction bases: 13. Germline V CDR1 and CDR2: ENHRY, SYGVKD. The CDR3 contains 17 residues. The CDR3 reads CATLDGTGAPSTDTQYF. The CDR3 DNA reads as TGTGCCACCCTGGACGGGACAGGGGCTCCAAGCACAGATACGCAGTATTTT.

On this clonotype: One end of the junction fails to match germline, which may point to a read error. The rearrangement uses TRBV4-3 and TRBJ2-5, with D possibly matching TRBD1 (6 bases). TRBJ2-7 explains the end of the DNA better; the J call may be wrong. CDR1 and CDR2 (germline): LGHNA, YSLEER. The CDR3 has 14 residues. CDR3 sequence (DNA): TGCGTCAGCAGCCAAGACCAGGGGACCTACGAGCAGTACTTC. It codes for CVSSQDQGTYEQYF.

This rearrangement joins TRBV4-2 to TRBJ2-7; 10 bases map to TRBD2. V dropped 1 base and J dropped 7; count of bases not matched to a gene: 7. Germline V CDR1 and CDR2: LGHNA, YNFKEQ. CDR3 length: 15 residues. CDR3: CASSQGGTAGGEQYF. The DNA for the CDR3 is TGTGCCAGCAGCCAAGGTGGGACAGCGGGGGGGGAGCAGTACTTC.

This clonotype was seen only once. The junction and the germline gene differ at one end; a read error may be behind it. J is TRBJ2-3 and V is TRBV6-4, with D tentatively TRBD2 (7 bases). Germline CDR1 MRHNA, CDR2 SNTAGT. The CDR3 is 16 residues long. The DNA of the CDR3 is TGTGCCAGCAGTGACAGAGGGGGGGCCAGCACAGACACGCAGTATTTT. Its protein is CASSDRGGASTDTQYF.

This chain joins TRBV29-1 and TRBJ2-7; D is tentatively TRBD1 or TRBD2 (5 bases each). CDR1 is SQVTM, CDR2 ANQGSEA, per germline. V was cut by 0 bases and J by 2 bases, with 14 bases left in between. This CDR3 region has 15 residues. The CDR3: CSVEDRWQGPYEQYF. The CDR3 coding sequence is TGCAGCGTTGAAGATCGGTGGCAGGGACCCTACGAGCAGTACTTC.

The chain uses TRBV2 and TRBJ1-1, with TRBD1 matching 8 bases. V was clipped by 6 bases and J by 1 base; unmatched bases: 4. The CDR3 is 14 residues long. CDR1 and CDR2 from the germline V gene are SNHLY and FYNNEI. The CDR3 DNA follows: TGTGCCAGCAGGGGACAGGTCGGGAACACTGAAGCTTTCTTT. Translated, it gives CASRGQVGNTEAFF. Drawing the rest from reference TRBV2 and TRBJ1-1, the complete variable domain is EPEVTQTPSHQVTQMGQEVILRCVPISNHLYFYWYRQILGQKVEFLVSFYNNEISEKSEIFDDQFSVERPDGSNFTLKIRSTKLEDSAMYFCASRGQVGNTEAFFGQGTRLTVV.

CDR3 in DNA: TGCAGTGCTAGAGAGGCGACCAGCTTTATGGAGACCCAGTACTTC. Its translation: CSAREATSFMETQYF. The V and J genes are TRBV20-1 and TRBJ2-5; D call uncertain. The CDR3 is made up of 15 amino acids. Per germline, CDR1 DFQATT and CDR2 SNEGSKA (reference sequence). Trimming left V 0 bases short and J 5 bases short, with 16 bases between.

The genes are TRBV7-2 and TRBJ2-3; D not resolved. The CDR3 has 16 amino acids. Germline V gene data show CDR1 as SGHTA and CDR2 as FQGNSA. V was cut by 2 bases and J by 1 base, with 13 bases left in between. The CDR3 protein is CASSLRVRAGTDTQYF. In DNA form, the CDR3 reads TGTGCCAGCAGCTTAAGGGTTCGGGCCGGCACAGATACGCAGTATTTT. Variable domain in full (rest from reference TRBV7-2 and TRBJ2-3): GAGVSQSPSNKVTEKGKDVELRCDPISGHTALYWYRQSLGQGLEFLIYFQGNSAPDKSGLPSDRFSAERTGGSVSTLTIQRTQQEDSAVYLCASSLRVRAGTDTQYFGPGTRLTVL.

The chain joins TRBV29-1 to TRBJ1-2; 10 bases agree with TRBD1. Germline CDR1 SQVTM, CDR2 ANQGSEA. V lost 6 bases, J lost 8 bases, and 12 bases stayed unmatched. The CDR3 loop spans 14 amino acids. CDR3 protein: CSVLPAGQGKGYTF. Here the CDR3 DNA reads TGCAGCGTCCTCCCGGCGGGACAGGGGAAGGGCTACACCTTC.

The CDR3 DNA reads as TGTGCCAGCAGCCACACAACAGGGGGGGATCAGCCCCAGCATTTT. This sequence encodes CASSHTTGGDQPQHF. The chain links TRBV11-1 to TRBJ1-5, with 8 bases lining up with TRBD1. The V segment lost 5 bases and the J segment 5 bases; nucleotides outside the gene matches: 8. CDR1 is SGHAT and CDR2 is FQDESV in the germline V gene (reference sequence). The CDR3 has 15 residues.

This clonotype was observed a handful of times. The chain links TRBV4-3 to TRBJ2-7; D might be TRBD1 or TRBD2, each matching 5 bases. V lost 0 bases, J lost 4 bases, and 10 bases lay in between. The CDR3 covers 14 residues. The V gene's germline CDR1 is LGHNA and CDR2 YSLEER. The CDR3 DNA follows: TGCGCCAGCAGCCAAGAAGAGGGGCGATACGAGCAGTACTTC. The encoded protein is CASSQEEGRYEQYF.

V and J are TRBV7-9 and TRBJ1-2, with D maybe TRBD1 (6 bases). The CDR3 has 13 amino acids. Germline V lookup: CDR1 SEHNR, CDR2 FQNEAQ (reference sequence). Trimming shortened V by 3 bases and J by 6 bases, and 11 bases separated the two germline ends. This CDR3 reads CASSFGGANGYTF. CDR3 bases: TGTGCCAGCAGCTTCGGGGGGGCCAATGGCTACACCTTC.

This clonotype has more than one count but fewer than ten. The chain combines TRBV5-1 with TRBJ1-2; D might be TRBD1 (5 bases). CDR1 and CDR2 from the germline V gene are SGHRS and YFSETQ. The CDR3 length is 15 residues. Trimming removed 0 bases at V and 8 bases at J, with 17 bases between. The CDR3 nucleotides read TGCGCCAGCAGCTTGGGGGCAGGGACGTCGTACGGCTACACCTTC. Protein: CASSLGAGTSYGYTF. Combining the CDR3 with reference TRBV5-1 and TRBJ1-2 gives the whole variable domain KAGVTQTPRYLIKTRGQQVTLSCSPISGHRSVSWYQQTPGQGLQFLFEYFSETQRNKGNFPGRFSGRQFSNSRSEMNVSTLELGDSALYLCASSLGAGTSYGYTFGSGTRLTVV.

This chain uses TRBV20-1 with TRBJ2-1; no reliable D call. CDR1 and CDR2 (germline): DFQATT, SNEGSKA (reference sequence). This CDR3 contains 11 residues. V was shortened by 6 bases and J by 4 bases, with 7 bases between the two germline ends. The CDR3 nucleotides are TGCAGTGCGGTGCGGTACAATGAGCAGTTCTTC. This codes for CSAVRYNEQFF.

This clonotype appeared a single time. V and J are TRBV15 and TRBJ2-1; the match to TRBD1 covers 7 bases. The ends lost 0 bases at V and 7 bases at J; junction bases unmatched: 6. CDR3 length: 15 residues. Germline V gives CDR1 LNHNV, CDR2 YYDKDF (reference sequence). In DNA form, the CDR3 reads TGTGCCACCAGCAGAGAGAGGGGGCTGCGGAATGAGCAGTTCTTC. Translation gives CATSRERGLRNEQFF.

The CDR3 loop reads CASSQTARVRGYTF. As DNA, the CDR3 is TGTGCCAGCAGCCAGACAGCTCGAGTAAGGGGCTACACCTTC. The chain couples TRBV3-1 to TRBJ1-2; D possibly corresponds to TRBD1 (5 bases). Per germline, CDR1 LGHDT and CDR2 YNNKEL (reference sequence). The CDR3 is made up of 14 amino acids. Trimming pared 3 bases from V and 8 bases from J, leaving 16 bases between.

This clonotype was counted ten times or more. The genes are TRBV28 and TRBJ2-7; 12 positions match TRBD1. Trimming took 5 bases from V and 7 from J; bases not matched to a gene: 9. Germline V gene data show CDR1 as MDHEN and CDR2 as SYDVKM. CDR3 size: 15 residues. The CDR3 bases are TGTGCCAGCAGTCCGCGGGACAGGGGGCTTCGGGAGCAGTACTTC. Its protein is CASSPRDRGLREQYF.

This clonotype turned up a few times. The chain links TRBV6-2 or TRBV6-3 to TRBJ2-1, with D possibly TRBD2 on 5 matching bases. Germline CDR1 and CDR2: MNHEY and SVGEGT. The length of the CDR3 is 15 residues. V was cut by 2 bases and J by 3 bases, with 11 bases left in between. The CDR3 loop reads CASSYDGNSYNEQFF. The CDR3 DNA is TGTGCCAGCAGTTACGACGGGAATAGCTACAATGAGCAGTTCTTC.

The V gene is TRBV29-1, the J gene TRBJ2-1, with D unresolved. The CDR3 consists of 13 residues. V lost 4 bases, J lost 5 bases, and 12 bases lay in between. The germline gives CDR1 SQVTM, CDR2 ANQGSEA. CDR3 DNA sequence: TGCAGCGTTGGTTCTAACAGTCACAATGAGCAGTTCTTC. Translating gives CSVGSNSHNEQFF.

The rearrangement links TRBV28 to TRBJ1-2, with 9 bases matching TRBD1. CDR3 length: 16 residues. The trim removed 6 bases at V and 4 bases at J, leaving 12 bases unmatched. Germline V gene lookup returns CDR1 MDHEN and CDR2 SYDVKM. The CDR3 DNA follows: TGTGCCAGCAGGATTATACAGGGGGCGCAGGGCTATGGCTACACCTTC. Its translation: CASRIIQGAQGYGYTF.

V and J are TRBV12-3 or TRBV12-4 and TRBJ2-5; TRBD2 is a possible D gene (7 bases). The CDR3 sequence is 16 residues long. Trimming stripped 7 bases from V and 1 base from J, with 19 bases between. CDR3 coding DNA: TGTGCCAGCAATCGTGGAGGGGGGGGATTCCAAGAGACCCAGTACTTC. Residues: CASNRGGGGFQETQYF.

This sequence joins TRBV5-1 and TRBJ2-1; D not resolved. CDR1 and CDR2 (germline): SGHRS, YFSETQ. The CDR3 has 16 residues. V was clipped by 0 bases and J by 7 bases, with 17 bases between them. The CDR3 spells CASSLGLNTGRNEQFF. CDR3 bases: TGCGCCAGCAGCTTGGGATTGAACACGGGCAGGAATGAGCAGTTCTTC.